This is a list of T cell receptor beta chains from one sample in a study of monozygotic twins with inflammatory bowel disease. Reprocessing the 5' RACE reads, TCRdb reports a single entry for every CDR3 protein and omits DNA. Its clone listing holds approximately 400,000 distinct CDR3 sequences. Sample: blood. The receptors originated from a human donor with ulcerative colitis or Crohn's disease, or a healthy co-twin of an affected twin (not recorded which). Both conserved end residues are part of each CDR3. Each record gives: V gene, J gene, CDR3 protein.

TRBV7-6	TRBJ2-3	CASSHRGFPDTQYF
TRBV5-1	TRBJ2-2	CASSPLLGTGGTGELFF
TRBV5-1	TRBJ2-5	CASSLAGDRASRETQYF
TRBV5-1	TRBJ2-1	CASWVGGGGDNEQFF
TRBV5-6	TRBJ1-1	CASSLKGLYTEAFF
TRBV12-3/TRBV12-4	TRBJ1-4	CASRTEDGKLFF
TRBV10-3	TRBJ2-1	CAISDTDEQFF
TRBV27	TRBJ2-5	CASRVAGEGETQYF
TRBV7-6	TRBJ2-2	CASSSDPTGGRRYTGELFF
TRBV12-3/TRBV12-4	TRBJ2-7	CASSPAPGTKGEQYF
TRBV20-1	TRBJ1-4	CSARSTVGDTGGEKLFF
TRBV12-5	TRBJ1-1	CASGLGTDRAEAFF
TRBV19	TRBJ1-2	CASSPGTGGTNYGYTF
TRBV11-1	TRBJ2-7	CASSLGQGKDEQYF
TRBV5-6	TRBJ1-6	CASSPTGQGSSPLHF
TRBV20-1	TRBJ2-2	CSARGVGTGELFF
TRBV30	TRBJ2-7	CAGGPNYEQYF
TRBV6-2/TRBV6-3	TRBJ1-2	CASRDPANYGYTF
TRBV20-1	TRBJ1-1	CSARPPGRATEAFF
TRBV7-9	TRBJ1-2	CASSLDTMSGYTF
TRBV3-1	TRBJ2-6	CASSQDKRLPSGANVLTF
TRBV7-9	TRBJ2-6	CASSSRAPTGANVLTF
TRBV18	TRBJ1-2	CASSLTGVDGYTF
TRBV30	TRBJ1-1	CAWYRGTEAFF
TRBV4-2	TRBJ2-2	CASSQELAGVTGELFF
TRBV5-4	TRBJ1-2	CASSTPGQGEDGYTF
TRBV12-3/TRBV12-4	TRBJ2-1	CASSLKAANEQFF
TRBV28	TRBJ2-5	CASSSFTGDRETQYF
TRBV4-2	TRBJ2-5	CASSQLRKETQYF
TRBV29-1	TRBJ2-1	CSADLATKEFF
TRBV20-1	TRBJ1-3	CSARRTGFGNTIYF
TRBV20-1	TRBJ1-1	CSATGGVHAEAFF
TRBV5-1	TRBJ1-1	CASSLVGQGSEAFF
TRBV4-3	TRBJ1-2	CASSQGVLGVRYGYTF